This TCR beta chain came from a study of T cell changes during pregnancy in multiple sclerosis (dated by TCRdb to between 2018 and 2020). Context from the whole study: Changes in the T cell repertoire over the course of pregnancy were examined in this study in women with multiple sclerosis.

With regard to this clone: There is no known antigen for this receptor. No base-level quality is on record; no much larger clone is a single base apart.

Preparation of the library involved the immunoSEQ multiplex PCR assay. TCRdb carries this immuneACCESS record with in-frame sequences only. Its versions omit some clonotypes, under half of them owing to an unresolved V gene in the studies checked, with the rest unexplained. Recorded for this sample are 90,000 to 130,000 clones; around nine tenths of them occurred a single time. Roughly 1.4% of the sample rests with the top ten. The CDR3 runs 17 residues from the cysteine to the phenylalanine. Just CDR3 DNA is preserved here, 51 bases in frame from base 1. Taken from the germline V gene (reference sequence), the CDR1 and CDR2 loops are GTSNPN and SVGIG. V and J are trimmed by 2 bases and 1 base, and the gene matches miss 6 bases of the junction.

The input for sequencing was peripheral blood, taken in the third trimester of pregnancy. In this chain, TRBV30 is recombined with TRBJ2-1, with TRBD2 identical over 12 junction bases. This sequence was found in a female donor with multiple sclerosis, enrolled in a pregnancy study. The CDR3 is CAWSSLAGGPSYNEQFF. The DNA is TGTGCCTGGAGTTCGCTAGCGGGAGGGCCTTCCTACAATGAGCAGTTCTTC.